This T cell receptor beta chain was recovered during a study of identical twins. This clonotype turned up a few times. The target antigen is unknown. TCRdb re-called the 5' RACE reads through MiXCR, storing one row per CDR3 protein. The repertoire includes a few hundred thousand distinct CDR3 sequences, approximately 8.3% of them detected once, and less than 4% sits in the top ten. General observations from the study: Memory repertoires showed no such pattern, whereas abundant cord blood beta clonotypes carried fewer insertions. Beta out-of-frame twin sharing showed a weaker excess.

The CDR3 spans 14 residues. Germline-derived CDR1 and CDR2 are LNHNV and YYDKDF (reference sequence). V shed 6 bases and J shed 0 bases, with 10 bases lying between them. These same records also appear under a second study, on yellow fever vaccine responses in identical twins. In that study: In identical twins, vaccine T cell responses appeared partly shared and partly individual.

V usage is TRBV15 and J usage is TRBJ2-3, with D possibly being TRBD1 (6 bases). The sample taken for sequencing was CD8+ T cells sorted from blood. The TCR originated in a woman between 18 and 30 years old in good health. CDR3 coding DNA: TGTGCCACCAGATTGAGGGGGAGCACAGATACGCAGTATTTT. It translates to CATRLRGSTDTQYF.